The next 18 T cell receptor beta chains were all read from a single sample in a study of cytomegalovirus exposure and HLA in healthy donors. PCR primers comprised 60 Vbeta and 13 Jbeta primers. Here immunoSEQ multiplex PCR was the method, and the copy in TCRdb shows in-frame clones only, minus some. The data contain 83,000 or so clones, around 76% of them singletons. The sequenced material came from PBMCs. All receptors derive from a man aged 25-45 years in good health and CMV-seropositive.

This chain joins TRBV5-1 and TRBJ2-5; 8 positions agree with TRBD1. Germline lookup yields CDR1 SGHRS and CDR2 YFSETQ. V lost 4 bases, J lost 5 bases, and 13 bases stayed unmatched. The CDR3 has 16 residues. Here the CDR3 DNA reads TGCGCCAGCAGCCCTGACTTGACAGGGGTGGGGGAGACCCAGTACTTC. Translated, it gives CASSPDLTGVGETQYF.

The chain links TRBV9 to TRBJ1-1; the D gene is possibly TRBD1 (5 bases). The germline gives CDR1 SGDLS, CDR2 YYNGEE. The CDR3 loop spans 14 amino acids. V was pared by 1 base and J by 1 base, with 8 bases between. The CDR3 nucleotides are TGTGCCAGCAGCGTAAGGGGCCAGAACACTGAAGCTTTCTTT. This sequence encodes CASSVRGQNTEAFF.

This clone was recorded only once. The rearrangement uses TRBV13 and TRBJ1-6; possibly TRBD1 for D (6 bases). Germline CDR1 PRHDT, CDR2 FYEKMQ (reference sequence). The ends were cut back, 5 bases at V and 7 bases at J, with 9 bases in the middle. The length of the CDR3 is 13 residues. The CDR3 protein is CASSRTENSPLHF. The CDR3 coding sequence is TGTGCCAGCAGCAGGACAGAAAATTCACCCCTCCACTTT.

CDR3 sequence (DNA): TGTGCCAGCAGCTCGGGAGGGACAGGGGGCTTGTCACCCCTCCACTTT. Its translation is CASSSGGTGGLSPLHF. This chain connects TRBV28 to TRBJ1-6; 12 bases are shared with TRBD1. The CDR3 spans 16 residues. V was clipped by 6 bases and J by 10 bases; unmatched bases: 10. CDR1 is MDHEN and CDR2 is SYDVKM in the germline V gene.

The CDR3 DNA follows: TGTGCCAGCAGCACCGGACAGGTCTCTGGAAACACCATATATTTT. Protein product: CASSTGQVSGNTIYF. This chain links TRBV6-1 with TRBJ1-3; TRBD1 aligns across 7 bases. The V gene's germline CDR1 is MNHNS and CDR2 SASEGT. The CDR3 runs 15 residues. Trimming at V came to 6 bases and at J to 0 bases, leaving 5 bases not matched to a gene.

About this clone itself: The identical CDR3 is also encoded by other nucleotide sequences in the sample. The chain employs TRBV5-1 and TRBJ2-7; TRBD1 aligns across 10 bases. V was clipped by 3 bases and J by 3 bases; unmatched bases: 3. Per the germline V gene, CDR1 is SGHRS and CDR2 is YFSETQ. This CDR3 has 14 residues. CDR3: CASSSGTGVYEQYF. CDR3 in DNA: TGCGCCAGCAGCTCCGGGACAGGGGTCTACGAGCAGTACTTC.

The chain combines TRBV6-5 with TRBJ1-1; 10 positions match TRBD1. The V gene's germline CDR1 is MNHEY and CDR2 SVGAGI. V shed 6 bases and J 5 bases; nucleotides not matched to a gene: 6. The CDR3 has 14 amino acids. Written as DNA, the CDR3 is TGTGCCAGCAGGCCCGGGACAGGGGTTACTGAAGCTTTCTTT. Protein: CASRPGTGVTEAFF.

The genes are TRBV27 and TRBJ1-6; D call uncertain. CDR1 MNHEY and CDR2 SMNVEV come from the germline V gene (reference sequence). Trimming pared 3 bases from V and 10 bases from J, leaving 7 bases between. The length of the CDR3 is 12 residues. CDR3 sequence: CASSLAGSPLHF. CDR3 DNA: TGTGCCAGCAGTTTGGCGGGATCACCCCTCCACTTT.

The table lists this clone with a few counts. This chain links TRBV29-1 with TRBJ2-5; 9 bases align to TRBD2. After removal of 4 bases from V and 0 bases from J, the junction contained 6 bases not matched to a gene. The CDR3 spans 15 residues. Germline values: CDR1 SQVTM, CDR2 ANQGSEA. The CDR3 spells CSVGAGGTYQETQYF. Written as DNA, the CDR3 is TGCAGCGTTGGAGCGGGGGGAACGTACCAAGAGACCCAGTACTTC. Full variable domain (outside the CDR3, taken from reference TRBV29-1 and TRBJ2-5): SAVISQKPSRDICQRGTSLTIQCQVDSQVTMMFWYRQQPGQSLTLIATANQGSEATYESGFVIDKFPISRPNLTFSTLTVSNMSPEDSSIYLCSVGAGGTYQETQYFGPGTRLLVL.

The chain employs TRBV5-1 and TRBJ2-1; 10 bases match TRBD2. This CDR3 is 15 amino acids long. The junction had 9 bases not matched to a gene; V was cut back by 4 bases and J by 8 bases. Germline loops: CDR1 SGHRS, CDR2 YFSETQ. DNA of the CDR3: TGCGCCAGCAGCCTTGGGACTAGCGAATTCTATGAGCAGTTCTTC. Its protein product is CASSLGTSEFYEQFF.

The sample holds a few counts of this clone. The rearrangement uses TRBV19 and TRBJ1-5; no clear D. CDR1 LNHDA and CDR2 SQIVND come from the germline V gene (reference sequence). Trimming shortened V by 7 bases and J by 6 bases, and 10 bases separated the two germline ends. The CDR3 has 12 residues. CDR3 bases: TGTGCCAGTAAAGCGACGGGTCAGCCCCAGCATTTT. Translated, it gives CASKATGQPQHF.

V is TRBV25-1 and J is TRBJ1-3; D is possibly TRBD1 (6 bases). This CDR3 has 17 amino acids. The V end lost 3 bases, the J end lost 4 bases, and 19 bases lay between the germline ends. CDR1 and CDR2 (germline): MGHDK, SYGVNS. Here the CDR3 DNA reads TGTGCCAGCAGTGACTTCTCCCAGGGGATATACGGAAACACCATATATTTT. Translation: CASSDFSQGIYGNTIYF.

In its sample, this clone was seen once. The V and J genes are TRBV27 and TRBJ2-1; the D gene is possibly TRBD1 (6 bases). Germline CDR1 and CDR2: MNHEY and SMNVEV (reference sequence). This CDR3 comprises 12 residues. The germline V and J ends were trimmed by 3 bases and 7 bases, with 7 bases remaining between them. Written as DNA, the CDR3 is TGTGCCAGCAGTTTCCAGGGGAATGAGCAGTTCTTC. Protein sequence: CASSFQGNEQFF.

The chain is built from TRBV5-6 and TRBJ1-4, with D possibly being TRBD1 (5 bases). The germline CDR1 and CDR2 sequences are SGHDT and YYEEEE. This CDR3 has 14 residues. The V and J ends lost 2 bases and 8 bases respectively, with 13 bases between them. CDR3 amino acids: CASSFRVVGEKLFF. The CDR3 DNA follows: TGTGCCAGCAGCTTCAGGGTGGTAGGAGAAAAACTGTTTTTT.

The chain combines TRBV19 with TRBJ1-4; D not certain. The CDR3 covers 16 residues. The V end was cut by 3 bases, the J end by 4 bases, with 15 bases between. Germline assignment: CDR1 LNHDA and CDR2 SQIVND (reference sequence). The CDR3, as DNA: TGTGCCAGTAGTATTCTAGCAGGCCGGGGTAATGAAAAACTGTTTTTT. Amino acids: CASSILAGRGNEKLFF.

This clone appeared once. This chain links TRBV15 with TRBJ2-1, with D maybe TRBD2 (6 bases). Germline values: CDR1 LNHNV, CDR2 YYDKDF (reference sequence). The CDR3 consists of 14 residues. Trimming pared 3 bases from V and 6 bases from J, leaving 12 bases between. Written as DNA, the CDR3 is TGTGCCACCAGCAGCGCCACGGGGGTCAATGAGCAGTTCTTC. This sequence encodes CATSSATGVNEQFF.

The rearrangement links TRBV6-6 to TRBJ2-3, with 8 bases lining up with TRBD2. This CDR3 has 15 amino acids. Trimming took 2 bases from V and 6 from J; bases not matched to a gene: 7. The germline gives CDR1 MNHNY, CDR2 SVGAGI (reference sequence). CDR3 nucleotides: TGTGCCAGCAGTTACGTCGGGGGGGGCCCCGATACGCAGTATTTT. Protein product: CASSYVGGGPDTQYF.

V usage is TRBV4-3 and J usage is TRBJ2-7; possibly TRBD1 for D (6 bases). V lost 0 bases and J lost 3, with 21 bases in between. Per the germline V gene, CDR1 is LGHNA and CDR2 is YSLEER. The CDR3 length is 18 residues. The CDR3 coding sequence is TGCGCCAGCAGCCAAGATCGCAAAACAGGGACCCACGGCTACGAGCAGTACTTC. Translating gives CASSQDRKTGTHGYEQYF.